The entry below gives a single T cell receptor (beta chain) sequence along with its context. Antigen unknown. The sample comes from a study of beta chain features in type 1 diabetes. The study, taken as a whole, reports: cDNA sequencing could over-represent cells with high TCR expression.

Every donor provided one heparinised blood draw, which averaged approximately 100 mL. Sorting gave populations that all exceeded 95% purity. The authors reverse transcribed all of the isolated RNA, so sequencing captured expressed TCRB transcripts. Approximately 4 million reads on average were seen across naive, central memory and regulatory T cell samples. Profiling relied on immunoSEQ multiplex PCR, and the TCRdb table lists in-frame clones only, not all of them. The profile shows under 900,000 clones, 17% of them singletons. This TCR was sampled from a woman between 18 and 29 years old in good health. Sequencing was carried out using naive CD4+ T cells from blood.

CDR3 nucleotides: TGTGCCACCAGCAGAGACGGGATTAACTATGGCTACACCTTC. Translating it yields CATSRDGINYGYTF. The chain carries TRBV15 and TRBJ1-2, with unresolved D. The germline V gene encodes CDR1 LNHNV and CDR2 YYDKDF (reference sequence). This CDR3 is built from 14 residues. V shed 0 bases and J shed 1 base, with 6 bases lying between them.